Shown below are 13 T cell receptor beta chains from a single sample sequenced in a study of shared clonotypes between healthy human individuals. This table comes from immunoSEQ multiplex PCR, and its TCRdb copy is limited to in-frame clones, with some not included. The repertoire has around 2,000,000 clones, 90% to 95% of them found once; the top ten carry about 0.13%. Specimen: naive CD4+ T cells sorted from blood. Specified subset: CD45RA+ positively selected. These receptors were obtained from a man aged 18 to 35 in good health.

The CDR3 here is CASNQPPRPSYEQFF. CDR3 sequence (DNA): TGCGCCAGCAATCAACCTCCGCGACCTAGCTATGAGCAGTTCTTC. The chain uses TRBV10-2 and TRBJ2-1; D is perhaps TRBD2 (5 bases). V lost 7 bases and J 8 bases, leaving 21 bases between the germline ends. The germline CDR1 and CDR2 sequences are WSHSY and SAAADI. This CDR3 comprises 15 residues.

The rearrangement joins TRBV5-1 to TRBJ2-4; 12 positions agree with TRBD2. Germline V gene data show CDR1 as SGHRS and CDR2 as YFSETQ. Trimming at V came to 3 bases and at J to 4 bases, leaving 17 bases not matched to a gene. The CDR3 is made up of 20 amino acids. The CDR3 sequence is CASSSSKTSGGPRGKNIQYF. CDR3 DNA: TGCGCCAGCAGCTCTTCTAAGACTAGCGGGGGACCTCGGGGAAAAAACATTCAGTACTTC.

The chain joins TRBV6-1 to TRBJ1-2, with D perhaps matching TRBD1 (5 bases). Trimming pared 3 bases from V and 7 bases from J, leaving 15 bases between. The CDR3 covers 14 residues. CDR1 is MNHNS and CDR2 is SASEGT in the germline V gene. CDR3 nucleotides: TGTGCCAGCAGTGAGACTCCAGGGTGGGCTGGCTACACCTTC. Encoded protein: CASSETPGWAGYTF.

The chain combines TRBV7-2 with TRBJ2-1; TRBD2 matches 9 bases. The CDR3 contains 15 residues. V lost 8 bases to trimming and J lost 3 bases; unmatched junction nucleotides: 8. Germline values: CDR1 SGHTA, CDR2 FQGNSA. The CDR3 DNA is TGTGCCAGCGGGAGCGGGGGGCGAAACTACAATGAGCAGTTCTTC. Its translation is CASGSGGRNYNEQFF.

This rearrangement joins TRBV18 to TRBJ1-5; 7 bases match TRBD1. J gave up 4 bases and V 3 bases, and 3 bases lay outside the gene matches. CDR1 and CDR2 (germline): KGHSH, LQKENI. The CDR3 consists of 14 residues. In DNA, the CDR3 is TGTGCCAGCTCACCGGGACAGAAGAATCAGCCCCAGCATTTT. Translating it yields CASSPGQKNQPQHF.

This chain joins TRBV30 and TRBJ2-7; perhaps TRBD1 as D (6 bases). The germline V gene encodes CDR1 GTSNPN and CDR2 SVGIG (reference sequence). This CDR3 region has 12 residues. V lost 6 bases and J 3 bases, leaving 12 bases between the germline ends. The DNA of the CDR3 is TGTGCCTGCGCCAGGGGTAGCTACGAGCAGTACTTC. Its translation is CACARGSYEQYF.

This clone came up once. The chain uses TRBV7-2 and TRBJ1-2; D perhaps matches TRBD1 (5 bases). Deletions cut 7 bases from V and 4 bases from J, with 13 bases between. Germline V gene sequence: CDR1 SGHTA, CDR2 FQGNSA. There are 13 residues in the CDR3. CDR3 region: CASKPTDIYGYTF. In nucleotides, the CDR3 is TGTGCCAGCAAACCGACAGACATCTATGGCTACACCTTC.

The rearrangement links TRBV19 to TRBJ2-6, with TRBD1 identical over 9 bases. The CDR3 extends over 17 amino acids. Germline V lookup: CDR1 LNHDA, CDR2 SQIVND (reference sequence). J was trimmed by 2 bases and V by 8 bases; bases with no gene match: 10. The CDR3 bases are TGTGCCAGTCCCCTGGGACAGGGTCTACCTGGGGCCAACGTCCTGACTTTC. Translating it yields CASPLGQGLPGANVLTF.

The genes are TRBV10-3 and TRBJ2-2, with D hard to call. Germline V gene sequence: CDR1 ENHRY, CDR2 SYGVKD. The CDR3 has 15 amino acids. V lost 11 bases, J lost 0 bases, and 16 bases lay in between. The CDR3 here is CAVKTLPSNTGELFF. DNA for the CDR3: TGTGCCGTCAAAACTCTACCTTCGAACACCGGGGAGCTGTTTTTT.

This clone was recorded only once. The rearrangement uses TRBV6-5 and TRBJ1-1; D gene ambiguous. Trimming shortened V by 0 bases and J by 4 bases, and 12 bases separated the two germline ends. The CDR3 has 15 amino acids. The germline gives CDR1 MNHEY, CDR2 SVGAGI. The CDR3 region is CASSYSSSGGTEAFF. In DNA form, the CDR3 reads TGTGCCAGCAGTTACTCGAGTTCCGGAGGCACTGAAGCTTTCTTT.

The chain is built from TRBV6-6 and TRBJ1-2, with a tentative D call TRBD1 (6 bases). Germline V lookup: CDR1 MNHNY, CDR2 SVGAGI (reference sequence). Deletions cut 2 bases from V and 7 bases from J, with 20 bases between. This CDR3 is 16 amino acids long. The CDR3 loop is CASSYGPGAGSGGYTF. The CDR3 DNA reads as TGTGCCAGCAGTTACGGTCCGGGGGCAGGTAGTGGTGGCTACACCTTC.

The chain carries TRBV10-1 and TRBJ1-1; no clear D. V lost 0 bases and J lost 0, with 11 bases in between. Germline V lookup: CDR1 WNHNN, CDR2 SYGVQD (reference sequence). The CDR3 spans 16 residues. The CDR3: CASSESTVALNTEAFF. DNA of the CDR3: TGCGCCAGCAGTGAGTCGACGGTGGCCTTGAACACTGAAGCTTTCTTT.

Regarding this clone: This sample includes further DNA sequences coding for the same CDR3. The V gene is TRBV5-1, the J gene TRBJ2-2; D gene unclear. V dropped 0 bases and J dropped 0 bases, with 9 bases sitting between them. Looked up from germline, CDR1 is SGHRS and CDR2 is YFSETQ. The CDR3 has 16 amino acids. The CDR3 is CASSLGRSSNTGELFF. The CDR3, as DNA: TGCGCCAGCAGCTTGGGCCGGTCTTCGAACACCGGGGAGCTGTTTTTT.